The 15 T cell receptor beta chains listed next were all sequenced from one sample in a study of OX40 agonist ivuxolimab in advanced cancers. The protocol was immunoSEQ multiplex PCR, while the TCRdb copy is restricted to in-frame clones and leaves out a portion. The table shows 20,000 or so clones, with 90% occurring only once. Material: CD4+ or CD8+ T cells sorted from blood, obtained in a trial of the OX40 agonist ivuxolimab. These receptors originate from an adult with an advanced solid tumor such as melanoma, head and neck, liver or kidney cancer.

V usage is TRBV2 and J usage is TRBJ1-5; no definite D call. Looked up from germline, CDR1 is SNHLY and CDR2 is FYNNEI. The length of the CDR3 is 15 residues. V shed 2 bases and J shed 5 bases, with 13 bases lying between them. The CDR3 DNA reads as TGTGCCAGCAGTGAAAACAGATCCCCCCATCAGCCCCAGCATTTT. Its translation is CASSENRSPHQPQHF.

This chain uses TRBV7-3 with TRBJ2-1, with 8 nucleotides matching TRBD2. After removal of 6 bases from V and 4 bases from J, the junction contained 5 bases not matched to a gene. This CDR3 spans 14 amino acids. Germline V gene sequence: CDR1 SGHTA, CDR2 FQGTGA. Here the CDR3 DNA reads TGTGCCAGCAGTGACCAGCGGGGGTACAATGAGCAGTTCTTC. Translating it yields CASSDQRGYNEQFF.

CDR3 bases: TGTGCCAGTAAGCCGGGTCGGCAGACTAATGTTCTTGACACTGAAGCTTTCTTT. It codes for CASKPGRQTNVLDTEAFF. This sequence joins TRBV19 and TRBJ1-1; D is unclear. The V end was cut by 7 bases, the J end by 3 bases, with 27 bases between. This CDR3 region has 18 residues. The germline CDR1 and CDR2 sequences are LNHDA and SQIVND (reference sequence).

This sequence joins TRBV13 and TRBJ2-5, with 9 bases that match TRBD2. Germline assignment: CDR1 PRHDT and CDR2 FYEKMQ (reference sequence). CDR3 length: 13 residues. Trimming cost V 2 bases and J 5 bases; bases outside gene matches: 0. DNA for the CDR3: TGTGCCAGCAGCTTAAGCGGGAGGGAGACCCAGTACTTC. Its protein product is CASSLSGRETQYF.

The chain recombines TRBV19 with TRBJ2-1; no clear D gene. Germline loops: CDR1 LNHDA, CDR2 SQIVND (reference sequence). Trimming stripped 6 bases from V and 12 bases from J, with 15 bases between. This CDR3 has 12 amino acids. CDR3 sequence: CASSILPGRQFF. The DNA for the CDR3 is TGTGCCAGTAGCATTCTCCCTGGACGGCAGTTCTTC. Using reference TRBV19 and TRBJ2-1 for the parts outside the CDR3, the full variable domain is DGGITQSPKYLFRKEGQNVTLSCEQNLNHDAMYWYRQDPGQGLRLIYYSQIVNDFQKGDIAEGYSVSREKKESFPLTVTSAQKNPTAFYLCASSILPGRQFFGPGTRLTVL.

The rearrangement joins TRBV7-9 to TRBJ2-2, with 13 bases fitting TRBD2. V lost 4 bases to trimming and J lost 4 bases; unmatched junction nucleotides: 3. CDR3 size: 16 residues. The V gene's germline CDR1 is SEHNR and CDR2 FQNEAQ (reference sequence). The CDR3 DNA sequence: TGTGCCAGCAGCTCCGGGACTAGCGGGATCACCGGGGAGCTGTTTTTT. It specifies CASSSGTSGITGELFF. The full variable domain, its missing parts supplied by reference TRBV7-9 and TRBJ2-2, is DTGVSQNPRHKITKRGQNVTFRCDPISEHNRLYWYRQTLGQGPEFLTYFQNEAQLEKSRLLSDRFSAERPKGSFSTLEIQRTEQGDSAMYLCASSSGTSGITGELFFGEGSRLTVL.

This clone was seen a single time. J is TRBJ2-1 and V is TRBV6-6; D remains ambiguous. Germline-derived CDR1 and CDR2 are MNHNY and SVGAGI (reference sequence). There are 14 residues in the CDR3. V was shortened by 4 bases and J by 6 bases, with 13 bases between the two germline ends. The CDR3 loop is CASSLAPRSNEQFF. The CDR3 coding sequence is TGTGCCAGCAGTTTAGCCCCCCGAAGCAATGAGCAGTTCTTC.

The V gene is TRBV27, the J gene TRBJ1-5; D perhaps matches TRBD1 (6 bases). Germline V CDR1 and CDR2: MNHEY, SMNVEV (reference sequence). This CDR3 is 15 amino acids long. The V and J ends lost 6 bases and 9 bases respectively, with 21 bases between them. CDR3 residues: CASRPEGGAGWPQHF. As DNA, the CDR3 is TGTGCCAGCAGACCTGAAGGGGGTGCCGGTTGGCCCCAGCATTTT.

The CDR3 protein is CASSPSVTPYEQYF. The CDR3 nucleotides read TGTGCCAGCAGCCCTAGCGTGACCCCCTACGAGCAGTACTTC. V gene TRBV11-2 combines with J gene TRBJ2-7, with a weak D call TRBD2 (6 bases). The CDR3 has 14 residues. Germline CDR1 reads SGHAT; CDR2 reads FQNNGV. V was trimmed by 5 bases and J by 2 bases, leaving 13 bases between them.

The chain combines TRBV19 with TRBJ1-1, with 7 bases that match TRBD1. In germline, CDR1 is LNHDA, CDR2 SQIVND (reference sequence). Trimming took 10 bases from V and 5 from J; bases not matched to a gene: 7. This CDR3 is built from 12 residues. CDR3 sequence reads: CATRQGGTEAFF. The CDR3 bases are TGTGCCACTAGACAGGGTGGGACTGAAGCTTTCTTT.

This sequence joins TRBV19 and TRBJ2-1; 14 nucleotides line up with TRBD2. Germline loops: CDR1 LNHDA, CDR2 SQIVND (reference sequence). This CDR3 comprises 15 residues. V trimming: 5 bases; J trimming: 5 bases; junction bases outside the gene matches: 2. The chain's CDR3 is CASSVGLAGDNEQFF. For the CDR3, the DNA is TGTGCCAGTAGTGTGGGACTAGCGGGAGACAATGAGCAGTTCTTC.

This chain uses TRBV28 with TRBJ2-1; 10 nucleotides agree with TRBD2. Germline trimming cut 1 base from V and 2 bases from J; bases unmatched to any gene: 23. CDR1 and CDR2 (germline): MDHEN, SYDVKM. The CDR3 runs to 23 residues. CDR3 sequence reads: CASSLSGVGSGRHQSPAYNEQFF. The CDR3 region has the DNA TGTGCCAGCAGTTTATCGGGAGTTGGTAGCGGGAGGCACCAATCACCCGCCTACAATGAGCAGTTCTTC.

The V and J genes are TRBV4-3 and TRBJ1-1, with D unclear. This CDR3 comprises 15 residues. Germline V lookup: CDR1 LGHNA, CDR2 YSLEER. The V end was cut by 0 bases, the J end by 5 bases, with 13 bases between. The DNA of the CDR3 is TGCGCCAGCAGCCAAGATAGGGAAGCGGGGACTGAAGCTTTCTTT. Translating it yields CASSQDREAGTEAFF.

The chain has TRBV4-3 and TRBJ2-2, with D tentatively TRBD2 (5 bases). Germline values: CDR1 LGHNA, CDR2 YSLEER. The V gene lost 5 bases and the J gene lost 1 base, with 11 bases spanning the gap. The CDR3 is 15 residues long. This chain's CDR3 is CASSTGIGNTGELFF. The DNA of the CDR3 is TGCGCCAGCAGCACCGGGATAGGGAACACCGGGGAGCTGTTTTTT.

The chain joins TRBV4-3 to TRBJ2-4; maybe TRBD2 (6 bases). Trimming cost V 6 bases and J 3 bases, with 15 bases left between them. From germline, CDR1 is LGHNA and CDR2 YSLEER. CDR3 size: 15 residues. CDR3 amino acids: CASSSTGDGKNIQYF. Here the CDR3 DNA reads TGCGCCAGCAGTTCAACGGGAGATGGCAAAAACATTCAGTACTTC.